This T cell receptor beta chain is from a study of T-cell memory formation after mild COVID-19. This CDR3 contains 13 residues. CDR1 and CDR2 from the germline V gene are KGHSH and LQKENI. The germline V and J ends were trimmed by 3 bases and 4 bases, with 9 bases remaining between them. TCRdb analysed the 5' RACE reads with MiXCR anew, one entry per CDR3 protein. The table records 270,000 or so distinct CDR3 sequences, roughly 18% of them present only once. Specimen: PBMCs or a T cell subset sorted from them (not recorded which). The chain joins TRBV18 to TRBJ1-2; possibly TRBD1 for D (5 bases). This clonotype was obtained from a man aged 18-30 years who had mild COVID-19 (a few samples of this study predate the infection). Cell type and time point are not known. CDR3 in DNA: TGTGCCAGCTCACCCGCGGGGGTCTATGGCTACACCTTC. Translating gives CASSPAGVYGYTF.